Below, 16 T cell receptor beta chains from the same sample are listed, as sequenced in a study of blood T cell repertoires in COVID-19. Only in-frame clones appear in the TCRdb table, and some are missing; sequencing was by immunoSEQ multiplex PCR. Here the sample spans 210,000 or so clones, about 90% being singletons. Material for sequencing was peripheral blood. The receptors here all came from a man aged 50 to 59 with acute or convalescent COVID-19.

This clone came up once. V usage is TRBV7-2 and J usage is TRBJ2-1, with D perhaps matching TRBD2 (5 bases). The V gene's germline CDR1 is SGHTA and CDR2 FQGNSA. This CDR3 is 15 amino acids long. The ends were cut back, 7 bases at V and 2 bases at J, with 15 bases in the middle. This CDR3 is CASTQSGITYNEQFF. CDR3 in DNA: TGTGCCAGCACCCAGTCGGGGATAACCTACAATGAGCAGTTCTTC.

The chain employs TRBV5-1 and TRBJ1-3; 9 bases are shared with TRBD1. Germline CDR1 and CDR2: SGHRS and YFSETQ. Trimming at V came to 2 bases and at J to 0 bases, leaving 6 bases not matched to a gene. The CDR3 totals 17 residues. CDR3: CASSFLGQGYSGNTIYF. DNA of the CDR3: TGCGCCAGCAGCTTCCTCGGACAGGGGTACTCTGGAAACACCATATATTTT.

This chain joins TRBV19 and TRBJ2-3; 8 bases are a match to TRBD2. The germline CDR1 and CDR2 sequences are LNHDA and SQIVND (reference sequence). J gave up 2 bases and V 6 bases, and 7 bases lay outside the gene matches. This CDR3 comprises 15 residues. The CDR3 is CASRDTSGYTDTQYF. CDR3 coding DNA: TGTGCCAGTAGAGACACTAGCGGCTACACAGATACGCAGTATTTT.

This sequence joins TRBV28 and TRBJ2-2; D possibly corresponds to TRBD1 (6 bases). The V gene's germline CDR1 is MDHEN and CDR2 SYDVKM. V gave up 11 bases and J gave up 5 bases, with 18 bases separating them. The CDR3 length is 14 residues. The DNA of the CDR3 is TGTGCCTCTCTGGGTAGGGGGTATACCGGGGAGCTGTTTTTT. Its translation: CASLGRGYTGELFF.

The genes are TRBV28 and TRBJ1-2; TRBD1 is a possible D gene (5 bases). Germline assignment: CDR1 MDHEN and CDR2 SYDVKM. The CDR3 is made up of 15 amino acids. Trimming took 2 bases from V and 3 from J, leaving 13 bases between them. The DNA of the CDR3 is TGTGCCAGCAGTTTAGGCAGGGCTTTCCACTATGGCTACACCTTC. It translates to CASSLGRAFHYGYTF.

Only one count was recorded for this clone. The chain uses TRBV3-1 (or the pseudogene TRBV3-2) and TRBJ2-3; 8 bases match TRBD2. Germline assignment: CDR1 LGHDT and CDR2 YNNKEL (reference sequence). This CDR3 has 15 amino acids. Trimming took 1 base from V and 2 from J; bases not matched to a gene: 2. CDR3 nucleotide sequence: TGTGCCAGCAGCCAAGGACTAGCGAACACAGATACGCAGTATTTT. Translated: CASSQGLANTDTQYF.

The chain joins TRBV3-1 (or the pseudogene TRBV3-2) to TRBJ2-2; D is unresolved. V lost 3 bases to trimming and J lost 9 bases, with 11 bases between them. The CDR3 has 13 residues. Germline assignment: CDR1 LGHDT and CDR2 YNNKEL (reference sequence). The DNA for the CDR3 is TGTGCCAGCAGCCACCCGACACCGTGGGAGCTGTTTTTT. This translates into CASSHPTPWELFF.

A word on this clone: Different DNA sequences within this sample yield the same CDR3. The chain links TRBV18 to TRBJ1-2, with unresolved D. Germline V gene data show CDR1 as KGHSH and CDR2 as LQKENI. Trimming cost V 1 base and J 2 bases, with 8 bases left between them. The CDR3 length is 14 residues. The chain's CDR3 is CASSPRGGNYGYTF. The CDR3 DNA reads TGTGCCAGCTCACCACGGGGAGGAAACTATGGCTACACCTTC.

The rearrangement links TRBV28 to TRBJ1-2; a weak D match, TRBD1 (5 bases). V was shortened by 4 bases and J by 10 bases, with 13 bases between the two germline ends. The CDR3 totals 12 residues. CDR1 is MDHEN, CDR2 SYDVKM, per germline. Here the CDR3 DNA reads TGTGCCAGCAGTTCAGCAGGGATCGCCTACACCTTC. Its translation is CASSSAGIAYTF.

This clone was observed once. Here the CDR3 reads CASSLEQGQGYGYTF. The CDR3 coding sequence is TGCGCCAGCAGCTTAGAGCAGGGGCAGGGCTATGGCTACACCTTC. The chain has TRBV5-1 and TRBJ1-2, with D perhaps matching TRBD1 (6 bases). The germline V gene has CDR1 SGHRS and CDR2 YFSETQ. The CDR3 runs 15 residues. Trimming removed 2 bases at V and 4 bases at J, with 15 bases between.

The table lists this clone with a count of one. The chain links TRBV10-3 to TRBJ2-5; D may be TRBD1 (5 bases). The CDR3 is made up of 15 amino acids. CDR1 and CDR2 (germline): ENHRY, SYGVKD. V lost 2 bases and J 4 bases, leaving 14 bases between the germline ends. The CDR3 nucleotides read TGTGCCATCAGTGAGGGTCAGGGAATCGGAGAGACCCAGTACTTC. It is translated as CAISEGQGIGETQYF.

V usage is TRBV6-5 and J usage is TRBJ2-3; TRBD2 aligns across 8 bases. CDR1 and CDR2 (germline): MNHEY, SVGAGI. The CDR3 length is 15 residues. The trim removed 6 bases at V and 2 bases at J, leaving 7 bases unmatched. CDR3 region: CASSQGLVNTDTQYF. In DNA form, the CDR3 reads TGTGCCAGCAGCCAGGGACTAGTCAACACAGATACGCAGTATTTT.

The V gene is TRBV6-5, the J gene TRBJ1-5, with TRBD1 matching over 7 bases. Germline lookup yields CDR1 MNHEY and CDR2 SVGAGI. With 6 bases clipped from V and 5 bases from J, the junction kept 4 bases outside the gene matches. The CDR3 has 13 residues. CDR3 region: CASRTGAYQPQHF. In nucleotides, the CDR3 is TGTGCCAGCAGAACAGGGGCCTATCAGCCCCAGCATTTT.

Concerning this clone: This specimen includes other DNA sequences encoding the same CDR3. The rearrangement joins TRBV28 to TRBJ1-5, with unresolved D. Germline V gene data show CDR1 as MDHEN and CDR2 as SYDVKM. The CDR3 loop spans 13 amino acids. V lost 6 bases, J lost 0 bases, and 6 bases lay in between. Here the CDR3 DNA reads TGTGCCAGCAGGGGCTATAGCAATCAGCCCCAGCATTTT. Amino acid sequence: CASRGYSNQPQHF. Drawing the rest from reference TRBV28 and TRBJ1-5, the complete variable domain is DVKVTQSSRYLVKRTGEKVFLECVQDMDHENMFWYRQDPGLGLRLIYFSYDVKMKEKGDIPEGYSVSREKKERFSLILESASTNQTSMYLCASRGYSNQPQHFGDGTRLSIL.

As concerns this clone: This CDR3 is also generated by other DNA sequences in the sample. This chain joins TRBV29-1 and TRBJ2-1, with D uncertain. V was shortened by 7 bases and J by 4 bases, with 8 bases between the two germline ends. The CDR3 has 11 amino acids. CDR1 is SQVTM, CDR2 ANQGSEA, per germline. This CDR3 reads CSADTYNEQFF. CDR3 coding DNA: TGCAGCGCCGACACTTACAATGAGCAGTTCTTC.

V and J are TRBV10-3 and TRBJ2-2; 7 bases are shared with TRBD2. Germline V gene data show CDR1 as ENHRY and CDR2 as SYGVKD. CDR3 length: 17 residues. J lost 1 base, V lost 4 bases, and 9 bases had no gene match. This chain's CDR3 is CAISGGTTPGNTGELFF. The CDR3 bases are TGTGCCATCAGTGGGGGGACTACCCCCGGGAACACCGGGGAGCTGTTTTTT.